The 19 T cell receptor beta chains reported below all come from one sample, sequenced in a study of T cell responses to AZD1222 COVID-19 vaccine (dated by TCRdb to the early 2020s). Library generation was performed with the immunoSEQ multiplex PCR assay. In its TCRdb copy, this immuneACCESS table keeps in-frame sequences only and misses some clones. Where compared with another copy, unresolved V genes explain less than half of these, and the others have no known cause. Within this sample are 140,000 to 150,000 clones, with roughly nine tenths of them counted one time only. Roughly 1.7% of the sample is in the top ten clones. According to the study, the label for this sample's time point signals: baseline before first vaccination. The sample in question was peripheral blood, obtained on day 0 of AZD1222 vaccination. The receptors stem from an adult in good health.

V usage is TRBV11-2 and J usage is TRBJ1-1, with no clear D. CDR3 size: 14 residues. Trimming pared 4 bases from V and 1 base from J, leaving 10 bases between. Germline V gene sequence: CDR1 SGHAT, CDR2 FQNNGV. CDR3 region: CASSSWVENTEAFF. The CDR3 DNA is TGTGCCAGCAGCTCCTGGGTGGAGAACACTGAAGCTTTCTTT.

This chain connects TRBV2 to TRBJ2-3; 9 positions match TRBD2. CDR3 length equals 19 residues. V lost 3 bases to trimming and J lost 7 bases; unmatched junction nucleotides: 20. Germline lookup yields CDR1 SNHLY and CDR2 FYNNEI. The DNA of the CDR3 is TGTGCCAGCAGTGATTTTTATTCCCGTCAAGGGACTAGCTTCAATACGCAGTATTTT. Amino acid sequence: CASSDFYSRQGTSFNTQYF.

The rearrangement links TRBV11-2 to TRBJ2-7, with 7 bases that match TRBD1. V trimming: 1 base; J trimming: 1 base; junction bases outside the gene matches: 10. Germline CDR1 reads SGHAT; CDR2 reads FQNNGV. The CDR3 has 17 amino acids. CDR3 loop: CASSLGSGGVGSYEQYF. As DNA, the CDR3 is TGTGCCAGCAGCTTAGGGTCAGGGGGAGTAGGGTCCTACGAGCAGTACTTC.

V usage is TRBV5-1 and J usage is TRBJ1-4, with 8 bases matching TRBD1. The V and J ends lost 2 bases and 3 bases, in that order; junction bases with no gene match: 3. The germline CDR1 and CDR2 sequences are SGHRS and YFSETQ. The CDR3 totals 15 residues. The CDR3 nucleotides are TGCGCCAGCAGCTTTCTGGGACAGGCTAATGAAAAACTGTTTTTT. Its translation is CASSFLGQANEKLFF.

The V gene is TRBV27, the J gene TRBJ1-1; TRBD1 is a possible D gene (5 bases). V was pared by 5 bases and J by 4 bases, with 14 bases between. Germline CDR1 and CDR2: MNHEY and SMNVEV (reference sequence). The CDR3 covers 14 residues. The CDR3 DNA reads as TGTGCCAGCAGTCCCAGGGTATTGGGCACTGAAGCTTTCTTT. This gives the protein CASSPRVLGTEAFF.

This chain uses TRBV18 with TRBJ1-5; 9 positions match TRBD1. Germline V gene lookup returns CDR1 KGHSH and CDR2 LQKENI. After removal of 4 bases from V and 5 bases from J, the junction contained 9 bases not matched to a gene. This CDR3 contains 16 residues. The chain's CDR3 is CASSQVRDRVDQPQHF. CDR3 nucleotides: TGTGCCAGCTCACAGGTCCGGGACAGGGTAGATCAGCCCCAGCATTTT. The variable domain in full, with the rest retrieved from reference TRBV18 and TRBJ1-5, is NAGVMQNPRHLVRRRGQEARLRCSPMKGHSHVYWYRQLPEEGLKFMVYLQKENIIDESGMPKERFSAEFPKEGPSILRIQQVVRGDSAAYFCASSQVRDRVDQPQHFGDGTRLSIL.

This sequence joins TRBV7-6 and TRBJ2-1; TRBD2 matches at 10 bases. The CDR3 is made up of 16 amino acids. Trimming cost V 1 base and J 9 bases; bases outside gene matches: 9. Germline V lookup: CDR1 SGHVS, CDR2 FNYEAQ. CDR3 DNA sequence: TGTGCCAGCAGCTTAGGAAGGCTAGCGGGAGCCGTTGAGCAGTTCTTC. Its translation is CASSLGRLAGAVEQFF.

This clone occurred once. The chain employs TRBV6-5 and TRBJ2-3, with 8 bases matching TRBD1. CDR3 length equals 12 residues. Germline lookup yields CDR1 MNHEY and CDR2 SVGAGI. The trim removed 6 bases at V and 10 bases at J, leaving 6 bases unmatched. CDR3 nucleotide sequence: TGTGCCAGCAGCGGCGGACAGGGAGCGCAGTATTTT. This translates into CASSGGQGAQYF.

J is TRBJ1-4 and V is TRBV13; the D is unclear. Trimming took off 4 bases at V and 5 bases at J, with 14 bases between the two ends. This CDR3 is 15 amino acids long. The germline V gene encodes CDR1 PRHDT and CDR2 FYEKMQ (reference sequence). The CDR3: CASSSRADRNEKLFF. The CDR3 DNA follows: TGTGCCAGCAGCTCCCGGGCGGACCGAAATGAAAAACTGTTTTTT.

The chain recombines TRBV14 with TRBJ2-7; D is unclear. V was shortened by 0 bases and J by 6 bases, with 9 bases between the two germline ends. The CDR3 is 13 amino acids. The germline V gene encodes CDR1 SGHDN and CDR2 FVKESK. The CDR3 DNA reads as TGTGCCAGCAGCCAAGATTACGGATTCGAGCAGTACTTC. Protein product: CASSQDYGFEQYF.

J is TRBJ2-7 and V is TRBV25-1, with D possibly matching TRBD2 (5 bases). V lost 1 base and J 2 bases, leaving 6 bases between the germline ends. The CDR3 has 13 residues. Per the germline V gene, CDR1 is MGHDK and CDR2 is SYGVNS. The CDR3 spells CASSEWGAYEQYF. DNA of the CDR3: TGTGCCAGCAGTGAATGGGGAGCCTACGAGCAGTACTTC.

The chain carries TRBV27 and TRBJ2-3; D might be TRBD1 (6 bases). V was cut by 6 bases and J by 3 bases, with 13 bases left in between. The V gene's germline CDR1 is MNHEY and CDR2 SMNVEV (reference sequence). The CDR3 contains 14 residues. As DNA, the CDR3 is TGTGCCAGCAGAACGGGACAACAGACAGATACGCAGTATTTT. Encoded protein: CASRTGQQTDTQYF.

CDR3 region: CASSLTGSYEQYF. As DNA, the CDR3 is TGTGCCAGTAGTCTAACAGGTTCCTACGAGCAGTACTTC. This chain links TRBV19 with TRBJ2-7, with D perhaps TRBD1 (5 bases). Germline V gene sequence: CDR1 LNHDA, CDR2 SQIVND (reference sequence). Trimming stripped 5 bases from V and 1 base from J, with 9 bases between. The CDR3 runs 13 residues.

V is TRBV6-4 and J is TRBJ1-2, with D possibly TRBD1 on 5 matching bases. This CDR3 is built from 15 residues. Germline loops: CDR1 MRHNA, CDR2 SNTAGT. V shed 0 bases and J shed 4 bases, with 12 bases lying between them. CDR3 residues: CASSDSYSGTYGYTF. CDR3 in DNA: TGTGCCAGCAGTGACTCTTATTCGGGGACCTATGGCTACACCTTC.

This chain connects TRBV5-1 to TRBJ2-1; 10 nucleotides line up with TRBD1. CDR3 length: 19 residues. V lost 2 bases and J lost 3; bases outside the gene matches: 14. Germline V gene sequence: CDR1 SGHRS, CDR2 YFSETQ. The CDR3 region has the DNA TGCGCCAGCAGCTTAATCGCCTACACCGGGACAGGGGACTACAATGAGCAGTTCTTC. Its translation is CASSLIAYTGTGDYNEQFF.

The rearrangement uses TRBV28 and TRBJ2-7; unclear D gene. The CDR3 extends over 13 amino acids. CDR1 and CDR2 from the germline V gene are MDHEN and SYDVKM. Trimming took off 5 bases at V and 3 bases at J, with 11 bases between the two ends. This CDR3 is CASSTSDGYEQYF. The CDR3 bases are TGTGCCAGCAGTACCTCGGACGGCTACGAGCAGTACTTC.

V gene TRBV4-1 combines with J gene TRBJ1-1; D is possibly TRBD1 (6 bases). This CDR3 spans 16 amino acids. Germline V lookup: CDR1 MGHRA, CDR2 YSYEKL. Trimming left V 4 bases short and J 3 bases short, with 18 bases between. DNA for the CDR3: TGCGCCAGCAGCCTTCGATTACAGGGTAGGGACACTGAAGCTTTCTTT. It translates to CASSLRLQGRDTEAFF.

The chain couples TRBV4-1 to TRBJ2-3; D may be TRBD1 or TRBD2 (5 bases each). This CDR3 comprises 17 residues. In germline, CDR1 is MGHRA, CDR2 YSYEKL. V was cut by 1 base and J by 2 bases, with 16 bases left in between. CDR3 region: CASSQGVGGLITDTQYF. The CDR3 nucleotides read TGCGCCAGCAGCCAAGGGGTTGGGGGATTGATCACAGATACGCAGTATTTT.

The chain uses TRBV24-1 and TRBJ2-4, with D hard to call. V was trimmed by 3 bases and J by 3 bases, leaving 14 bases between them. CDR1 and CDR2 (germline): KGHDR, SFDVKD. CDR3 length: 16 amino acids. The CDR3 is CATSDPAAKGKNIQYF. CDR3 DNA sequence: TGTGCCACCAGTGATCCCGCCGCGAAGGGCAAAAACATTCAGTACTTC.